The 27 T cell receptor beta chains presented below share a single source sample, sequenced in a study of blood T cell repertoires in COVID-19. The table came from immunoSEQ multiplex PCR; TCRdb's copy has only in-frame clones and leaves some out. The table has under 200,000 clones, about four fifths seen once. The sequenced sample consisted of peripheral blood. These receptors originate from a man between 60 and 75 years old with acute or convalescent COVID-19.

The chain has TRBV7-2 and TRBJ2-7; 7 positions match TRBD2. Trimming took 1 base from V and 2 from J; bases not matched to a gene: 5. CDR1 is SGHTA and CDR2 is FQGNSA in the germline V gene. CDR3 length: 15 amino acids. CDR3 bases: TGTGCCAGCAGCTTAGTTGGCGGGAGTGCCTACGAGCAGTACTTC. Amino acids: CASSLVGGSAYEQYF.

The genes are TRBV5-4 and TRBJ1-4; D possibly corresponds to TRBD1 (6 bases). The germline V gene has CDR1 SGHNT and CDR2 YYREEE (reference sequence). The V gene lost 4 bases and the J gene lost 0 bases, with 13 bases spanning the gap. The CDR3 sequence is 16 residues long. The CDR3 protein is CASSPQQGTTNEKLFF. The CDR3 region has the DNA TGTGCCAGCAGCCCACAACAGGGTACAACTAATGAAAAACTGTTTTTT. Based on the CDR3 plus reference TRBV5-4 and TRBJ1-4, the full variable domain is ETGVTQSPTHLIKTRGQQVTLRCSSQSGHNTVSWYQQALGQGPQFIFQYYREEENGRGNFPPRFSGLQFPNYSSELNVNALELDDSALYLCASSPQQGTTNEKLFFGSGTQLSVL.

The chain links TRBV30 to TRBJ2-3; D uncertain. Germline CDR1 is GTSNPN and CDR2 is SVGIG (reference sequence). The CDR3 is 14 residues long. V shed 4 bases and J shed 2 bases, with 13 bases lying between them. CDR3 sequence: CAWTISGTTDTQYF. In DNA, the CDR3 is TGTGCCTGGACTATTTCAGGTACCACAGATACGCAGTATTTT.

The J gene is TRBJ1-6, the V gene TRBV12-5; a possible D gene is TRBD1 (5 bases). This CDR3 has 13 amino acids. V lost 1 base and J lost 7, with 5 bases in between. Germline V gene sequence: CDR1 LGHNT, CDR2 FRNRAP. Here the CDR3 reads CASGLGQNSPLHF. The CDR3 region has the DNA TGTGCTAGTGGTTTGGGACAGAATTCACCCCTCCACTTT.

This clone occurred many times. The rearrangement uses TRBV7-8 and TRBJ2-1, with 11 bases lining up with TRBD2. V shed 4 bases, J shed 4 bases, and the junction held 9 bases outside the gene matches. The CDR3 length is 17 residues. The germline gives CDR1 SGHVS, CDR2 FQNEAQ. CDR3 DNA: TGTGCCAGCAGCTCCTTAGCGGGAGGGCCCATGTACAATGAGCAGTTCTTC. This codes for CASSSLAGGPMYNEQFF.

The chain employs TRBV9 and TRBJ1-1; 8 bases fit TRBD1. Germline CDR1 is SGDLS and CDR2 is YYNGEE. Trimming at V came to 3 bases and at J to 4 bases, leaving 5 bases not matched to a gene. The CDR3 has 14 residues. CDR3 protein: CASSAGGVGTEAFF. The CDR3 region has the DNA TGTGCCAGCAGCGCAGGGGGCGTGGGCACTGAAGCTTTCTTT.

The chain combines TRBV5-1 with TRBJ2-2, with 9 bases aligning to TRBD1. This CDR3 contains 17 residues. V lost 4 bases to trimming and J lost 4 bases; unmatched junction nucleotides: 11. CDR1 and CDR2 (germline): SGHRS, YFSETQ. The CDR3 region has the DNA TGCGCCAGCAGCAGCGTATCCACAGGGGGCGGCACCGGGGAGCTGTTTTTT. It is translated as CASSSVSTGGGTGELFF.

This clone came up once. The chain carries TRBV6-5 and TRBJ2-7; TRBD1 aligns across 7 bases. The V gene's germline CDR1 is MNHEY and CDR2 SVGAGI. The V segment lost 5 bases and the J segment 7 bases; nucleotides outside the gene matches: 8. CDR3 length: 13 amino acids. The CDR3 is CASSIRQGREQYF. DNA of the CDR3: TGTGCCAGCAGTATCAGACAGGGAAGAGAGCAGTACTTC.

The rearrangement joins TRBV12-5 to TRBJ1-5; D is unclear. Per germline, CDR1 LGHNT and CDR2 FRNRAP. Trimming removed 7 bases at V and 3 bases at J, with 10 bases between. The CDR3 is 13 amino acids. The CDR3 DNA reads TGTGCTAGTGTGTACGGACTCAATCAGCCCCAGCATTTT. It codes for CASVYGLNQPQHF.

This chain connects TRBV19 to TRBJ2-1, with D possibly matching TRBD1 (6 bases). The CDR3 loop spans 16 amino acids. V lost 5 bases to trimming and J lost 2 bases, with 16 bases between them. Germline V gives CDR1 LNHDA, CDR2 SQIVND (reference sequence). CDR3 bases: TGTGCCAGTAGTCTTTACGATGGGGGCCCCTACAATGAGCAGTTCTTC. Translation: CASSLYDGGPYNEQFF.

The V call is TRBV5-6, the J call TRBJ1-5; no definite D call. The V end lost 1 base, the J end lost 5 bases, and 4 bases lay between the germline ends. Germline V gene data show CDR1 as SGHDT and CDR2 as YYEEEE. The CDR3 extends over 12 amino acids. CDR3 nucleotide sequence: TGTGCCAGCAGCTTGACTCATCAGCCCCAGCATTTT. It encodes CASSLTHQPQHF.

This chain links TRBV9 with TRBJ2-2, with D perhaps TRBD2 (7 bases). V was cut by 6 bases and J by 3 bases, with 15 bases left in between. Germline V gene data show CDR1 as SGDLS and CDR2 as YYNGEE. The CDR3 runs to 15 residues. The CDR3 is CASTKGGADTGELFF. Written as DNA, the CDR3 is TGTGCCAGCACCAAGGGGGGGGCTGACACCGGGGAGCTGTTTTTT.

The chain combines TRBV5-4 with TRBJ1-4; the match to TRBD1 covers 7 bases. Germline CDR1 SGHNT, CDR2 YYREEE (reference sequence). Unmatched junction bases numbered 5, after V lost 0 bases and J lost 0 bases. The CDR3 totals 17 residues. The CDR3 loop reads CASSLGGGPATNEKLFF. In DNA, the CDR3 is TGTGCCAGCAGCTTGGGAGGGGGCCCTGCAACTAATGAAAAACTGTTTTTT.

The genes are TRBV10-3 and TRBJ2-7, with D possibly being TRBD1 (8 bases). The V end was cut by 6 bases, the J end by 0 bases, with 21 bases between. Germline CDR1 ENHRY, CDR2 SYGVKD. The CDR3 covers 17 residues. The CDR3 DNA is TGTGCCATCAGGGGGGGGACAGGCTTAGCCAGCTCCTACGAGCAGTACTTC. Protein product: CAIRGGTGLASSYEQYF.

The J gene is TRBJ2-3, the V gene TRBV28, with 7 bases aligning to TRBD1. This CDR3 is built from 16 residues. V gave up 6 bases and J gave up 1 base; unmatched junction bases: 10. Per germline, CDR1 MDHEN and CDR2 SYDVKM. The chain's CDR3 is CASSPTTGIGTDTQYF. The DNA of the CDR3 is TGTGCCAGCAGCCCTACGACAGGGATAGGCACAGATACGCAGTATTTT.

The genes are TRBV6-5 and TRBJ1-1; D gene ambiguous. Trimming pared 6 bases from V and 1 base from J, leaving 9 bases between. The germline V gene encodes CDR1 MNHEY and CDR2 SVGAGI. CDR3 length: 13 amino acids. CDR3 nucleotide sequence: TGTGCCAGCAGCACGGAGGCGAACACTGAAGCTTTCTTT. Protein: CASSTEANTEAFF.

The chain carries TRBV6-2 or TRBV6-3 and TRBJ1-2, with D perhaps matching TRBD1 (6 bases). This CDR3 comprises 14 residues. Trimming removed 4 bases from V and 3 bases from J, with 12 bases in between. From germline, CDR1 is MNHEY and CDR2 SVGEGT. The CDR3 spells CASSSGGVDYGYTF. The CDR3 bases are TGTGCCAGCAGTTCGGGGGGCGTCGACTATGGCTACACCTTC.

The chain joins TRBV2 to TRBJ2-5; D not resolved. CDR3 size: 15 residues. Trimming stripped 5 bases from V and 0 bases from J, with 13 bases between. Germline assignment: CDR1 SNHLY and CDR2 FYNNEI. The CDR3 region has the DNA TGTGCCAGCAGTTTTTCCGCCCGGGACCAAGAGACCCAGTACTTC. Protein product: CASSFSARDQETQYF.

This chain connects TRBV19 to TRBJ1-4; D not resolved. There are 14 residues in the CDR3. Germline values: CDR1 LNHDA, CDR2 SQIVND (reference sequence). The ends were cut back, 5 bases at V and 3 bases at J, with 10 bases in the middle. The CDR3 DNA reads TGTGCCAGTAGTTCCCGGGGTTCTAATGAAAAACTGTTTTTT. As protein: CASSSRGSNEKLFF.

This clone was picked up a small number of times. The chain couples TRBV12-5 to TRBJ1-5; D is ambiguous. Germline CDR1 reads LGHNT; CDR2 reads FRNRAP. CDR3 size: 12 residues. V was cut by 1 base and J by 9 bases, with 7 bases left in between. The CDR3 DNA sequence: TGTGCTAGTGGTTTGGCCCCTTGGCCCCAGCATTTT. Translation gives CASGLAPWPQHF.

The table lists this clone with a count of one. The CDR3 nucleotides are TGTGCCAGCAGCCAAGGAGGGGGGGAACTCAAATACGAGCAGTACTTC. This codes for CASSQGGGELKYEQYF. This chain links TRBV14 with TRBJ2-7; a possible D gene is TRBD2 (7 bases). Trimming removed 1 base from V and 4 bases from J, with 17 bases in between. From germline, CDR1 is SGHDN and CDR2 FVKESK. The CDR3 has 16 residues.

V gene TRBV4-1 combines with J gene TRBJ1-2, with D unclear. Germline V gene lookup returns CDR1 MGHRA and CDR2 YSYEKL. The CDR3 consists of 15 residues. V was pared by 0 bases and J by 7 bases, with 15 bases between. The CDR3 DNA is TGCGCCAGCAGCCAAGACCGCTTGCGGTCCGGTGGCTACACCTTC. The encoded protein is CASSQDRLRSGGYTF.

This sequence joins TRBV19 and TRBJ2-1; 8 nucleotides line up with TRBD1. This CDR3 region has 15 residues. The V gene end was trimmed by 6 bases and the J gene end by 9 bases; junction bases not matched to a gene: 13. Per the germline V gene, CDR1 is LNHDA and CDR2 is SQIVND (reference sequence). CDR3 region: CASRSSGRGLGEQFF. The CDR3 DNA reads TGTGCCAGTAGGAGCTCGGGCAGGGGGCTCGGTGAGCAGTTCTTC.

This chain uses TRBV21-1 with TRBJ2-7; TRBD2, as called in the table, went unchecked against the DNA. TRBV21-1 is a pseudogene locus. This CDR3 region has 13 residues. Here the CDR3 reads CASSKGTTYEQYF. As DNA, the CDR3 is TGTGCCAGCAGCAAAGGGACTACCTACGAGCAGTACTTC.

This sequence joins TRBV10-3 and TRBJ2-7, with D uncertain. The CDR3 has 12 residues. The V end was cut by 3 bases, the J end by 5 bases, with 8 bases between. Per germline, CDR1 ENHRY and CDR2 SYGVKD. DNA of the CDR3: TGTGCCATCAGTGAAGTTCGGGACGAGCAGTACTTC. Translated, it gives CAISEVRDEQYF.

The gene calls are TRBV3-1 (or the pseudogene TRBV3-2) and TRBJ2-2; possibly TRBD2 for D (5 bases). Trimming removed 7 bases at V and 4 bases at J, with 13 bases between. Germline CDR1 is LGHDT and CDR2 is YNNKEL (reference sequence). The CDR3 is 14 amino acids. For the CDR3, the DNA is TGTGCCAGCATCCCCAGCGGTTCCACCGGGGAGCTGTTTTTT. Protein: CASIPSGSTGELFF.

V usage is TRBV18 and J usage is TRBJ1-1; the match to TRBD1 covers 7 bases. Germline-derived CDR1 and CDR2 are KGHSH and LQKENI. V was pared by 4 bases and J by 4 bases, with 15 bases of the junction left unmatched. The CDR3 extends over 17 amino acids. In nucleotides, the CDR3 is TGTGCCAGCTCACGAGGTCAGGGTGCGGCAGGGGGCACTGAAGCTTTCTTT. It codes for CASSRGQGAAGGTEAFF.